This is a list of T cell receptor beta chains from one sample in a study of blood T cell repertoires in COVID-19. TCRdb keeps only in-frame clones here, not all; method: immunoSEQ multiplex PCR. Of 350,000 or so clones in the sample, about nine tenths are singletons; the top ten hold approximately 1%. Sequenced material: PBMCs or T cells enriched from blood (not recorded which). These receptors originate from a woman aged 30 to 39 who had been exposed to COVID-19. Both conserved end residues are part of each CDR3. D genes are given only for firm matches. For some rows the clone size is stated as once, few or many, or as a class when expanded; others skip it.

TRBV28	.	TRBJ1-2	.	CASSSAGRNPYGYTF	TGTGCCAGCAGTTCAGCGGGACGGAACCCCTATGGCTACACCTTC
TRBV18	.	TRBJ1-3	.	CASSPKVVVYSDSPGNTIYF	TGTGCCAGCTCACCTAAAGTGGTCGTATATTCGGACAGTCCGGGAAACACCATATATTTT
TRBV6-5	.	TRBJ1-3	.	CASTLQDSGNTIYF	TGTGCCAGCACCTTACAGGACTCTGGAAACACCATATATTTT
TRBV9	.	TRBJ2-5	.	CASSYSGVYQETQYF	TGTGCCAGCAGCTATAGCGGAGTGTACCAAGAGACCCAGTACTTC
TRBV7-9	once	TRBJ2-7	TRBD2	CASSSQAGAYEQYF	TGTGCCAGCAGCTCCCAGGCGGGAGCGTACGAGCAGTACTTC
TRBV19	.	TRBJ1-1	TRBD1	CASTQIPGGTEAFF	TGTGCCAGTACCCAAATACCAGGGGGCACTGAAGCTTTCTTT
TRBV25-1	.	TRBJ2-2	TRBD1	CASSEWGTGGFGELFF	TGTGCCAGCAGTGAATGGGGGACAGGGGGCTTCGGGGAGCTGTTTTTT
TRBV7-2	once	TRBJ2-7	TRBD2	CASRRELAGGLEQYF	TGTGCCAGCAGACGAGAACTAGCGGGAGGCCTCGAGCAGTACTTC
TRBV30	.	TRBJ1-6	.	CAWQGLRNSPLHF	TGTGCCTGGCAGGGCCTGAGGAATTCACCCCTCCACTTT
TRBV28	.	TRBJ2-1	.	CASSLKWNRSYNEQFF	TGTGCCAGCAGCCTAAAATGGAACAGGTCCTACAATGAGCAGTTCTTC
TRBV14	.	TRBJ2-7	TRBD2	CASSQERTSGRYF	TGTGCCAGCAGCCAAGAGAGGACTAGCGGGAGATACTTC
TRBV27	.	TRBJ1-2	TRBD1	CASSLIGGFYGYTF	TGTGCCAGCAGTTTAATAGGGGGCTTCTATGGCTACACCTTC
TRBV4-1	.	TRBJ1-5	.	CASSQSWPFPPNQPQHF	TGCGCCAGCAGCCAATCCTGGCCCTTCCCACCGAATCAGCCCCAGCATTTT
TRBV18	few	TRBJ2-7	TRBD2	CASSTRTSSYEQYF	TGTGCCAGCTCGACAAGGACTAGCTCCTACGAGCAGTACTTC
TRBV3-1/TRBV3-2	.	TRBJ2-7	TRBD2	CASSPRLAGGSGLPEQYF	TGTGCCAGCAGCCCTCGACTAGCGGGAGGTTCGGGCTTACCTGAGCAGTACTTC
TRBV6-2/TRBV6-3	.	TRBJ2-7	TRBD2	CASSYRDSGSVTYEQYF	TGTGCCAGCAGTTACAGGGATAGCGGGAGTGTGACCTACGAGCAGTACTTC
TRBV7-9	.	TRBJ1-1	TRBD1	CASSFGQGLGNTEAFF	TGTGCCAGCAGCTTCGGACAGGGCTTGGGGAACACTGAAGCTTTCTTT
TRBV10-2	.	TRBJ1-5	TRBD1	CASRRTGSQPQHF	TGCGCCAGCAGGAGGACAGGGAGTCAGCCCCAGCATTTT
TRBV2	.	TRBJ1-1	.	CASRPGRALNTEAFF	TGTGCCAGCAGACCTGGCAGGGCCTTGAACACTGAAGCTTTCTTT
TRBV11-3	.	TRBJ2-2	TRBD1	CASSPGTVGTGELFF	TGTGCCAGCAGCCCGGGGACAGTCGGCACCGGGGAGCTGTTTTTT
TRBV27	.	TRBJ2-7	.	CASSLYDNPYEQYF	TGTGCCAGCAGTTTGTACGACAACCCCTACGAGCAGTACTTC
TRBV7-3	once	TRBJ1-1	.	CASSFEPNTEAFF	TGTGCCAGCAGCTTTGAGCCGAATACTGAAGCTTTCTTT
TRBV25-1	few	TRBJ2-7	.	CASSRQSYEQYF	TGTGCCAGCAGTCGACAGTCCTACGAGCAGTACTTC
TRBV10-3	.	TRBJ2-7	TRBD1	CAISESRDRVHYEQYF	TGTGCCATCAGTGAGTCGCGGGACAGGGTACATTACGAGCAGTACTTC
TRBV3-1/TRBV3-2	few	TRBJ2-1	.	CASRHGLPPFSYNEQFF	TGTGCCAGCAGACACGGACTACCCCCTTTTTCCTACAATGAGCAGTTCTTC
TRBV11-2	.	TRBJ2-3	.	CASSRGSTDTQYF	TGTGCCAGCAGCCGGGGAAGCACAGATACGCAGTATTTT
TRBV2	.	TRBJ2-7	TRBD2	CASRGGRAYEQYF	TGTGCCAGCAGGGGCGGGAGGGCCTACGAGCAGTACTTC